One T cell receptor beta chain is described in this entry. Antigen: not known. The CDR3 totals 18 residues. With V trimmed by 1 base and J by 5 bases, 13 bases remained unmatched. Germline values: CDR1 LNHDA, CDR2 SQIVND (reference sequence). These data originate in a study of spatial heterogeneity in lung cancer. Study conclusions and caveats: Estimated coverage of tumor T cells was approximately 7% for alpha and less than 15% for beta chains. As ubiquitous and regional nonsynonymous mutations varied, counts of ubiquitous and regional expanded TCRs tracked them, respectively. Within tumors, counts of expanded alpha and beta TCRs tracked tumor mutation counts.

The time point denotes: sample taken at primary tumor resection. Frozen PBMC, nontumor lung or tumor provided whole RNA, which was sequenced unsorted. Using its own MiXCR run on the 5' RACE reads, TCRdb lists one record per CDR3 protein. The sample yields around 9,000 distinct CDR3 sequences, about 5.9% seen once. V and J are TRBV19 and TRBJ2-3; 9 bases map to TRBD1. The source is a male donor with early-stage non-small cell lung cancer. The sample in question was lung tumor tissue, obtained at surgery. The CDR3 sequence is CASSIAGTGFLVQDTQYF. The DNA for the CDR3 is TGTGCCAGTAGTATAGCAGGGACAGGGTTCCTAGTTCAAGATACGCAGTATTTT.